One and the same sample provided the 27 T cell receptor beta chains below, sequenced in a study of response to subunit inactivated influenza vaccine. A single record per CDR3 protein comes from TCRdb applying MiXCR to the RT-PCR reads. The table includes around 650,000 distinct CDR3 sequences, 15% to 18% detected once. Material: PBMCs from blood, obtained 12 days after vaccination. Receptors originate from a man over 45 who received an inactivated influenza vaccine.

For the CDR3, the DNA is TGCGCCAGCAGCTTGAGGGCCTTGGGTGAGCAGTACTTC. Protein: CASSLRALGEQYF. V is TRBV5-1 and J is TRBJ2-7, with unresolved D. From germline, CDR1 is SGHRS and CDR2 YFSETQ. Trimming left V 1 base short and J 7 bases short, with 12 bases between. This CDR3 is 13 amino acids long.

This clonotype was detected only a few times. DNA for the CDR3: TGTGCCAGCAGCTTAGAATTGGCCCTCGGTGAGCAGTTCTTC. Its protein is CASSLELALGEQFF. This chain connects TRBV7-9 to TRBJ2-1; D unclear. Germline CDR1 SEHNR, CDR2 FQNEAQ (reference sequence). This CDR3 is 14 amino acids long. Trimming shortened V by 1 base and J by 9 bases, and 13 bases separated the two germline ends.

The sample holds many counts of this clonotype. The chain couples TRBV29-1 to TRBJ2-1, with 9 bases that match TRBD2. There are 13 residues in the CDR3. The J segment lost 9 bases and the V segment lost 8 bases, leaving 11 bases of the junction unmatched. The germline CDR1 and CDR2 sequences are SQVTM and ANQGSEA. In DNA form, the CDR3 reads TGCAGCTGCCTGCGGGAGGGCCCCGGTGAGCAGTTCTTC. It yields the protein CSCLREGPGEQFF.

This clonotype was detected many times. V gene TRBV4-2 combines with J gene TRBJ1-2; TRBD1 is a possible D gene (6 bases). V gave up 3 bases and J gave up 4 bases, with 24 bases separating them. The germline V gene encodes CDR1 LGHNA and CDR2 YNFKEQ. This CDR3 is built from 18 residues. The CDR3 here is CASSQDTLAGGRVYGYTF. The DNA of the CDR3 is TGTGCCAGCAGCCAGGATACTCTGGCCGGGGGGCGAGTCTATGGCTACACCTTC.

This clonotype has only a few counts. The rearrangement uses TRBV4-3 and TRBJ1-5, with D maybe TRBD1 (6 bases). V gave up 0 bases and J gave up 4 bases, with 16 bases separating them. Germline CDR1 LGHNA, CDR2 YSLEER. The CDR3 is made up of 17 amino acids. This CDR3 reads CASSQDWGGSRNQPQHF. CDR3 coding DNA: TGCGCCAGCAGCCAAGATTGGGGGGGCTCCCGGAATCAGCCCCAGCATTTT.

V gene TRBV7-2 combines with J gene TRBJ2-1; no clear D gene. The V end was cut by 1 base, the J end by 0 bases, with 10 bases between. CDR1 is SGHTA, CDR2 FQGNSA, per germline. The CDR3 loop spans 16 amino acids. The CDR3 sequence is CASSLEGLTSYNEQFF. The CDR3 DNA sequence: TGTGCCAGCAGCTTAGAGGGTCTAACCTCCTACAATGAGCAGTTCTTC.

This clonotype has only a few counts. This chain uses TRBV11-3 with TRBJ2-3; TRBD2 agrees at 8 bases. Germline CDR1 and CDR2: SGHNT and YENEEA. This CDR3 is built from 16 residues. The V gene end was trimmed by 5 bases and the J gene end by 2 bases; junction bases not matched to a gene: 9. The CDR3 loop reads CASSARSGSFTDTQYF. CDR3 DNA sequence: TGTGCCAGCAGCGCCCGGAGCGGGAGCTTCACAGATACGCAGTATTTT.

This clonotype was seen more than once but under ten times. This rearrangement joins TRBV12-3 or TRBV12-4 to TRBJ2-5; D tentatively reads TRBD1 or TRBD2 (5 bases each). Trimming removed 3 bases at V and 1 base at J, with 9 bases between. This CDR3 region has 14 residues. The CDR3: CASSFEGLQETQYF. CDR3 DNA sequence: TGTGCCAGCAGTTTTGAGGGGCTCCAAGAGACCCAGTACTTC.

The genes are TRBV9 and TRBJ2-7; TRBD2 matches 13 bases. Germline-derived CDR1 and CDR2 are SGDLS and YYNGEE. V shed 0 bases, J shed 5 bases, and the junction held 2 bases outside the gene matches. This CDR3 spans 15 amino acids. CDR3 protein: CASSVGTSGSDEQYF. The CDR3 nucleotides are TGTGCCAGCAGCGTAGGGACTAGCGGGAGCGACGAGCAGTACTTC. The full variable domain, rest sourced from reference TRBV9 and TRBJ2-7, is DSGVTQTPKHLITATGQRVTLRCSPRSGDLSVYWYQQSLDQGLQFLIQYYNGEERAKGNILERFSAQQFPDLHSELNLSSLELGDSALYFCASSVGTSGSDEQYFGPGTRLTVT.

This clonotype was recorded at least ten times. The chain uses TRBV12-3 or TRBV12-4 and TRBJ2-2; D possibly corresponds to TRBD1 (5 bases). With 2 bases removed from V and 10 bases from J, the gap between germline ends came to 8 bases. The CDR3 sequence is 12 residues long. The CDR3 is CASSLLTAELFF. In DNA, the CDR3 is TGTGCCAGCAGTTTATTGACAGCGGAGCTGTTTTTT.

There are a few counts of this clonotype. The chain joins TRBV7-9 to TRBJ1-1; 12 bases are a match to TRBD1. The CDR3 is made up of 15 amino acids. V lost 0 bases, J lost 8 bases, and 4 bases stayed unmatched. Germline V lookup: CDR1 SEHNR, CDR2 FQNEAQ (reference sequence). The CDR3 sequence: CASSLASGTGGEAFF. The CDR3 DNA is TGTGCCAGCAGCTTAGCGTCTGGGACAGGGGGCGAAGCTTTCTTT.

This clonotype was recorded a few times. V is TRBV29-1 and J is TRBJ2-5; 8 bases map to TRBD1. After removal of 0 bases from V and 4 bases from J, the junction contained 13 bases not matched to a gene. Germline-derived CDR1 and CDR2 are SQVTM and ANQGSEA. The CDR3 loop spans 17 amino acids. CDR3 nucleotides: TGCAGCGTTGAAGATTTCTCAGGGGGCGGCCTTCCAGAGACCCAGTACTTC. This sequence encodes CSVEDFSGGGLPETQYF.

In its sample, this clonotype was seen a few times. The V and J genes are TRBV7-2 and TRBJ2-1, with 7 bases identical to TRBD2. Germline CDR1 reads SGHTA; CDR2 reads FQGNSA. Trimming took 1 base from V and 7 from J; bases not matched to a gene: 7. The CDR3 totals 15 residues. The chain's CDR3 is CASSLEPTSRNEQFF. The CDR3 nucleotides are TGTGCCAGCAGCTTAGAACCGACTAGCAGGAATGAGCAGTTCTTC.

This clonotype was counted at least ten times. J is TRBJ2-2 and V is TRBV12-3 or TRBV12-4; 10 bases are shared with TRBD1. CDR3 length: 17 residues. V dropped 6 bases and J dropped 4; count of bases not matched to a gene: 11. In DNA form, the CDR3 reads TGTGCCAGCAGACCCGGGACAGGGGAAACGTTCACCGGGGAGCTGTTTTTT. Encoded protein: CASRPGTGETFTGELFF.

The chain combines TRBV20-1 with TRBJ2-1, with 10 bases fitting TRBD2. The germline CDR1 and CDR2 sequences are DFQATT and SNEGSKA (reference sequence). The CDR3 loop spans 16 amino acids. The J segment lost 3 bases and the V segment lost 1 base, leaving 6 bases of the junction unmatched. CDR3 in amino acids: CSARALAGAIYNEQFF. In nucleotides, the CDR3 is TGCAGTGCTAGAGCGCTAGCGGGGGCTATCTACAATGAGCAGTTCTTC.

This clonotype was observed a few times. The rearrangement joins TRBV7-2 to TRBJ2-6; TRBD2 agrees at 15 bases. This CDR3 is built from 17 residues. V gave up 4 bases and J gave up 3 bases; unmatched junction bases: 1. Germline CDR1 SGHTA, CDR2 FQGNSA. This CDR3 is CASSWTSGRVGANVLTF. The CDR3 DNA follows: TGTGCCAGCAGCTGGACTAGCGGGAGGGTTGGGGCCAACGTCCTGACTTTC.

V and J are TRBV10-2 and TRBJ2-1, with 11 bases identical to TRBD2. The CDR3 consists of 16 residues. Germline CDR1 WSHSY, CDR2 SAAADI. The junction had 6 bases not matched to a gene; V was cut back by 3 bases and J by 5 bases. CDR3 sequence: CASSELAGVNHNEQFF. CDR3 bases: TGCGCCAGCAGTGAACTAGCGGGAGTTAACCACAATGAGCAGTTCTTC.

This clonotype was recorded a few times. The V gene is TRBV20-1, the J gene TRBJ2-3; weak D call: TRBD1 (5 bases). Germline V gene data show CDR1 as DFQATT and CDR2 as SNEGSKA (reference sequence). V was trimmed by 0 bases and J by 4 bases, leaving 11 bases between them. This CDR3 is built from 14 residues. CDR3 residues: CSARDYVGADTQYF. For the CDR3, the DNA is TGCAGTGCTAGAGATTATGTAGGGGCAGATACGCAGTATTTT.

There are a few counts of this clonotype. The genes are TRBV5-6 and TRBJ2-5; D unresolved. The CDR3 loop spans 14 amino acids. Germline values: CDR1 SGHDT, CDR2 YYEEEE. V lost 1 base and J lost 4, with 11 bases in between. CDR3 bases: TGTGCCAGCAGCTTGTTCTCAACACCAGAGACCCAGTACTTC. This encodes CASSLFSTPETQYF.

CDR3 nucleotide sequence: TGTGCCAGCAGTCTCCGGGGGAGAGTCACCGGGGAGCTGTTTTTT. Residues: CASSLRGRVTGELFF. The rearrangement links TRBV12-3 or TRBV12-4 to TRBJ2-2, with D maybe TRBD2 (6 bases). Deletions cut 5 bases from V and 4 bases from J, with 14 bases between. The CDR3 sequence is 15 residues long.

There are a few counts of this clonotype. The chain links TRBV20-1 to TRBJ1-1; D ambiguous. V was shortened by 3 bases and J by 7 bases, with 18 bases between the two germline ends. The V gene's germline CDR1 is DFQATT and CDR2 SNEGSKA (reference sequence). The length of the CDR3 is 14 residues. CDR3 region: CSASVGIIVGEAFF. In DNA, the CDR3 is TGCAGTGCTAGTGTGGGAATTATTGTGGGTGAAGCTTTCTTT.

The V call is TRBV28, the J call TRBJ2-3; 10 nucleotides align to TRBD2. The CDR3 contains 14 residues. Germline CDR1 is MDHEN and CDR2 is SYDVKM. Germline trimming cut 6 bases from V and 6 bases from J; bases unmatched to any gene: 6. The CDR3 sequence is CASSSSGSRDTQYF. The CDR3 bases are TGTGCCAGCAGCTCTAGCGGGAGCCGGGATACGCAGTATTTT.

In its sample, this clonotype was seen a few times. The chain is built from TRBV28 and TRBJ2-3; D ambiguous. The CDR3 is 17 amino acids. Trimming stripped 3 bases from V and 1 base from J, with 17 bases between. Germline CDR1 reads MDHEN; CDR2 reads SYDVKM. CDR3 in amino acids: CASSFPSIRRGTDTQYF. DNA of the CDR3: TGTGCCAGCAGTTTCCCTTCGATCCGTCGTGGCACAGATACGCAGTATTTT.

This clonotype was found a few times. V gene TRBV11-2 combines with J gene TRBJ2-3; 8 bases agree with TRBD2. J gave up 2 bases and V 0 bases, and 10 bases lay outside the gene matches. CDR1 is SGHAT, CDR2 FQNNGV, per germline. The CDR3 length is 18 residues. CDR3 sequence: CASSLDGLAGYFTDTQYF. The CDR3 DNA reads TGTGCCAGCAGCTTAGATGGATTAGCGGGGTACTTCACAGATACGCAGTATTTT. Complete variable domain (other parts from reference TRBV11-2 and TRBJ2-3): EAGVAQSPRYKIIEKRQSVAFWCNPISGHATLYWYQQILGQGPKLLIQFQNNGVVDDSQLPKDRFSAERLKGVDSTLKIQPAKLEDSAVYLCASSLDGLAGYFTDTQYFGPGTRLTVL.

This clonotype has a handful of counts. The chain has TRBV3-1 and TRBJ2-3; D is possibly TRBD2 (7 bases). There are 15 residues in the CDR3. The ends were cut back, 0 bases at V and 5 bases at J, with 12 bases in the middle. The germline gives CDR1 LGHDT, CDR2 YNNKEL (reference sequence). The CDR3 coding sequence is TGTGCCAGCAGCCAAGATCCGGGGGGCGGAGATACGCAGTATTTT. This translates into CASSQDPGGGDTQYF.

The chain has TRBV27 and TRBJ1-1, with D possibly being TRBD1 (5 bases). The CDR3 has 14 amino acids. Trimming took 6 bases from V and 5 from J, leaving 16 bases between them. Germline V gene sequence: CDR1 MNHEY, CDR2 SMNVEV (reference sequence). DNA for the CDR3: TGTGCCAGCAGATTACGGGGCTTGGGGACTGAAGCTTTCTTT. Translating gives CASRLRGLGTEAFF.

The V and J genes are TRBV28 and TRBJ2-2; 9 bases are a match to TRBD2. Germline CDR1 MDHEN, CDR2 SYDVKM. The CDR3 extends over 17 amino acids. The trim removed 1 base at V and 8 bases at J, leaving 11 bases unmatched. The DNA of the CDR3 is TGTGCCAGCAGTTTATATAGCGGGAGTCGGTCTAGGGGGGAGCTGTTTTTT. Translation gives CASSLYSGSRSRGELFF.